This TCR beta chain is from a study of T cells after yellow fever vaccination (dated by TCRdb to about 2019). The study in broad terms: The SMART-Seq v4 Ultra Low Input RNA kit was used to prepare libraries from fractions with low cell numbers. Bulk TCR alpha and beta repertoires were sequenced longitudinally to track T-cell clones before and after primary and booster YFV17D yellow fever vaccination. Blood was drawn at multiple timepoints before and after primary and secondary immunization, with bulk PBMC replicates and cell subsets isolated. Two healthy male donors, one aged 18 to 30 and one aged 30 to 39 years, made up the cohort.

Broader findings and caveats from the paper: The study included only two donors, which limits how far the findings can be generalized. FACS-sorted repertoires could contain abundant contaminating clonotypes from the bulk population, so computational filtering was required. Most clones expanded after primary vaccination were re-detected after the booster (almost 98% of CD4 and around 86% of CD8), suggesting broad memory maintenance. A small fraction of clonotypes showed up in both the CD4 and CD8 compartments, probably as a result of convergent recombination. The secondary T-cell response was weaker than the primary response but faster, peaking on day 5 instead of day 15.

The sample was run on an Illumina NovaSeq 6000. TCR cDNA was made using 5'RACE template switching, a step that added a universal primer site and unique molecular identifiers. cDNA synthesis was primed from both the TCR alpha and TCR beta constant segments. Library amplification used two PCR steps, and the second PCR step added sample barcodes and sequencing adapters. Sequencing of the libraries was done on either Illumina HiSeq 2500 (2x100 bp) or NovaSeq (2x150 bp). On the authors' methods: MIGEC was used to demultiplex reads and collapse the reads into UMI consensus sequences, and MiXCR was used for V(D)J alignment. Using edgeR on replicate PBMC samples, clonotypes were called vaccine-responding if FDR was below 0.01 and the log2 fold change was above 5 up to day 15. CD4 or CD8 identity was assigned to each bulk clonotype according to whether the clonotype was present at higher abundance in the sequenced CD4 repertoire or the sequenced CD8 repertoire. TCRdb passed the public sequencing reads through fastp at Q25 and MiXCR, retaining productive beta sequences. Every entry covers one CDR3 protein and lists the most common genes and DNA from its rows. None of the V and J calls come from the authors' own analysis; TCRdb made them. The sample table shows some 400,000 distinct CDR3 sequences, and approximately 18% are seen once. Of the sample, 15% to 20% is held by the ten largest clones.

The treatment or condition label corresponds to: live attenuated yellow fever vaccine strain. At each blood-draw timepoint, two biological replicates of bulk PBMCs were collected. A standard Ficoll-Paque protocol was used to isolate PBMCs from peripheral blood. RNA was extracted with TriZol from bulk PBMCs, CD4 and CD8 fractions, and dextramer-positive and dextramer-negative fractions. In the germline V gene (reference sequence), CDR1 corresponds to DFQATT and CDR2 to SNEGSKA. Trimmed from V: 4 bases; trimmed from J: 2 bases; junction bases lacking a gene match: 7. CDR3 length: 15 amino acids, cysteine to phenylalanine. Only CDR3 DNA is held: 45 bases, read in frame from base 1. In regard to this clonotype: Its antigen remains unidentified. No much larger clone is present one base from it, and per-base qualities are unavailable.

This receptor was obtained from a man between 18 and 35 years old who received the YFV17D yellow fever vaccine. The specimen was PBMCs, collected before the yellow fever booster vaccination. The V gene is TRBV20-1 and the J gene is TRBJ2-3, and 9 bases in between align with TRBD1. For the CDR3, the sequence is CSATDRTGDTDTQYF. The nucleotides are TGCAGTGCTACGGATCGGACAGGGGACACAGATACGCAGTATTTT.